One and the same sample provided the 6 T cell receptor beta chains below, sequenced in a study of tumor and adjacent non-tumor tissue in lung cancer. This sample's RNA came from whole unsorted tissue. A modified ARM-PCR protocol with three rounds of nested PCR amplified TCRbeta. Using its own MiXCR run on the multiplex PCR reads, TCRdb lists one record per CDR3 protein. Of about 75,000 distinct CDR3 sequences listed, roughly 80% are singletons. Source material: lung tumor tissue. The source of these receptors is a woman between 45 and 65 years old with non-small cell lung cancer.

Concerning this clonotype: Here the CDR3 omits its conserved ending phenylalanine or tryptophan, so a read error is the likely source. The limits of the CDR3 on the DNA are not certain, so only TCRdb's listed CDR3 is given. V gene TRBV10-3 combines with J gene TRBJ2-3. Germline values: CDR1 ENHRY, CDR2 SYGVKD. The CDR3 has 11 residues if both end residues are counted. This chain's CDR3 is CAIRRMDTKYS.

The chain joins TRBV20-1 to TRBJ2-7; a possible D gene is TRBD2 (6 bases). CDR1 is DFQATT, CDR2 SNEGSKA, per germline (reference sequence). CDR3 length: 13 residues. V was trimmed by 1 base and J by 13 bases, leaving 20 bases between them. This CDR3 reads CSARARDFYEEYF. CDR3 DNA sequence: TGCAGTGCTAGAGCTCGGGACTTCTACGAGGAATACTTC.

Of note for this clonotype: Since a much larger clone is just one base distant, this may be a read error. This chain links TRBV4-1 with TRBJ1-3; D possibly corresponds to TRBD1 (5 bases). Germline V lookup: CDR1 MGHRA, CDR2 YSYEKL. This CDR3 is built from 17 residues. The ends were cut back, 8 bases at V and 1 base at J, with 21 bases in the middle. As DNA, the CDR3 is TGCGCCAGCCCTTCGGGCGGGGGGTCTTTATCTGGAAACACCATATATTTT. Translating gives CASPSGGGSLSGNTIYF.

As to this clonotype: At one end the junction does not follow the germline gene, possibly because of a read error. The chain couples TRBV11-1 to TRBJ2-7; the match to TRBD1 covers 9 bases. In germline, CDR1 is SGHAT, CDR2 FQDESV (reference sequence). This CDR3 has 15 residues. The CDR3 loop reads CASSRTGAASYEQHF. The CDR3 DNA sequence: TGTGCCAGCAGCCGGACAGGGGCGGCCTCCTACGAGCAACACTTT.

Worth noting for this clonotype: Sequence at one end of the junction differs from germline and may be a read error. The chain couples TRBV4-2 to TRBJ2-1; the match to TRBD2 covers 7 bases. CDR3 length: 17 residues. CDR1 is LGHNA and CDR2 is YNFKEQ in the germline V gene. In DNA, the CDR3 is TGTGCCAGCAGCCAAGAGGGAGCGGGGATTTCCTACAATGAGCAGTGCTTC. As protein: CASSQEGAGISYNEQCF.

In its sample, this clonotype was seen once. The junction does not match germline at one end; this may be a read error. The genes are TRBV5-1 and TRBJ1-1, with D unresolved. The CDR3 is made up of 14 amino acids. Germline CDR1 is SGHRS and CDR2 is YFSETQ. The CDR3 region has the DNA TGCGCCAGCAGCCTTCAAGAGGGTGGCACTGAAGATTTCTTT. Translation: CASSLQEGGTEDFF.